This TCR beta chain appears in the sequencing data of a study of regulatory T cells in long-lasting Graves disease. Building of the TCR beta libraries involved iRepertoire HTBI primers and Arm-PCR of CDR3 regions. Each CDR3 protein is one row after TCRdb ran MiXCR on the multiplex PCR reads. The sample has over 200,000 distinct CDR3 sequences, approximately 20% seen once. This clonotype was recorded at least ten times. As to time point: newly diagnosed GD, antithyroid drugs for less than 3 months. PBMC RNA was the source of the TCR library. Patient provenance is recorded as an endocrinology department in Xi'an, China. Trimming removed 6 bases at V and 5 bases at J, with 12 bases between. This CDR3 has 13 amino acids. Germline-derived CDR1 and CDR2 are LNHDA and SQIVND (reference sequence).

The source material was peripheral blood mononuclear cells (PBMCs), sampled at new diagnosis, from a patient treated with antithyroid drugs. The rearrangement joins TRBV19 to TRBJ2-3, with D unclear. The clonotype comes from a female donor with Graves disease. Here the CDR3 DNA reads TGTGCCAGTAGGCTCTCCTTCGTAGATACGCAGTATTTT. As protein: CASRLSFVDTQYF.